This TCR beta chain was recorded in a study of T cells in Graves' hyperthyroidism and ophthalmopathy. Findings and limits, study-wide: Researchers found most expanded thyroid clonotypes above 0.001 in blood as well.

Germline CDR1 is SGHDT and CDR2 is YYEEEE. V dropped 7 bases and J dropped 2; count of bases not matched to a gene: 7. The CDR3 covers 14 residues. This clonotype was seen a few times. What it recognizes is unknown. The investigators amplified TCR beta CDR3 regions from RNA transcripts. A first-round RT-PCR of the TCR CDR3 used the HTBI primer set. In TCRdb, the multiplex PCR reads were re-called with MiXCR into one record per CDR3 protein. The sample holds fewer than 350,000 distinct CDR3 sequences; around 20% are singletons and the top ten take 50%. Hyperthyroidism was newly diagnosed in patients aged 18 to 65 (duration under 2 months). Diagnoses used clinical symptoms, serum thyroxine and TRAb, thyroid ultrasound and orbital computed tomography. The PBMCs had their origin in about 9.7 ml of fresh peripheral blood.

This sequence joins TRBV5-6 and TRBJ2-3; 7 bases agree with TRBD1. The source is a woman aged 45-59 years with Graves' hyperthyroidism. The sequenced sample was blood. The CDR3 loop is CASGRDRLTDTQYF. The CDR3 DNA sequence: TGTGCCAGCGGACGGGACAGACTCACAGATACGCAGTATTTT. Full variable domain (outside the CDR3, taken from reference TRBV5-6 and TRBJ2-3): DAGVTQSPTHLIKTRGQQVTLRCSPKSGHDTVSWYQQALGQGPQFIFQYYEEEERQRGNFPDRFSGHQFPNYSSELNVNALLLGDSALYLCASGRDRLTDTQYFGPGTRLTVL.